These 21 T cell receptor beta chains were all obtained from the same sample, sequenced in a study of T cell responses to AZD1222 COVID-19 vaccine. Measured with immunoSEQ multiplex PCR; TCRdb has only the in-frame clones, and not every one. The sample lists around 130,000 clones, about 89% occurring once. Sample: peripheral blood, taken on day 0 of AZD1222 vaccination. These receptors were obtained from an adult in good health.

The chain has TRBV28 and TRBJ2-5; 9 bases are shared with TRBD1. This CDR3 region has 14 residues. The germline gives CDR1 MDHEN, CDR2 SYDVKM. The V segment lost 4 bases and the J segment 4 bases; nucleotides outside the gene matches: 4. The CDR3 DNA follows: TGTGCCAGCAGTTGGACAGGGGCGAGAGAGACCCAGTACTTC. Encoded protein: CASSWTGARETQYF.

The chain combines TRBV7-9 with TRBJ2-7, with 7 bases lining up with TRBD1. This CDR3 is 13 amino acids long. With V trimmed by 4 bases and J by 2 bases, 2 bases remained unmatched. The germline CDR1 and CDR2 sequences are SEHNR and FQNEAQ (reference sequence). The CDR3 loop is CASSSQGAYEQYF. Written as DNA, the CDR3 is TGTGCCAGCAGCTCTCAGGGGGCCTACGAGCAGTACTTC.

This rearrangement joins TRBV5-1 to TRBJ1-3, with 8 nucleotides matching TRBD1. Unmatched junction bases numbered 7, after V lost 4 bases and J lost 4 bases. CDR1 and CDR2 (germline): SGHRS, YFSETQ. The CDR3 covers 15 residues. The DNA of the CDR3 is TGCGCCAGCAGCCAGGGACAGGATCCAGGAAACACCATATATTTT. Translated, it gives CASSQGQDPGNTIYF.

The chain has TRBV27 and TRBJ1-1; the D is unclear. V was pared by 6 bases and J by 3 bases, with 11 bases between. Germline CDR1 and CDR2: MNHEY and SMNVEV (reference sequence). This CDR3 has 13 residues. The CDR3 DNA reads TGTGCCAGCAGCCTAGTGACACACACTGAAGCTTTCTTT. Protein sequence: CASSLVTHTEAFF.

V is TRBV7-7 and J is TRBJ2-3; 9 bases fit TRBD1. Germline values: CDR1 SSHAT, CDR2 FNYEAQ (reference sequence). CDR3 length equals 14 residues. DNA of the CDR3: TGTGCTACCACGGAGGGGACAGGGTCAGATACGCAGTATTTT. Protein sequence: CATTEGTGSDTQYF.

The rearrangement uses TRBV5-1 and TRBJ2-3; D is perhaps TRBD1 (6 bases). CDR3 length equals 20 residues. Germline-derived CDR1 and CDR2 are SGHRS and YFSETQ. V was cut by 3 bases and J by 0 bases, with 26 bases left in between. This CDR3 reads CASSSKTRTAHTLSTDTQYF. DNA of the CDR3: TGCGCCAGCAGCTCGAAAACCCGGACAGCCCATACCCTAAGCACAGATACGCAGTATTTT.

The genes are TRBV7-3 and TRBJ2-1; the match to TRBD1 covers 7 bases. CDR1 and CDR2 (germline): SGHTA, FQGTGA. V gave up 5 bases and J gave up 8 bases; unmatched junction bases: 6. This CDR3 comprises 13 residues. This CDR3 reads CASSPGQSYEQFF. Here the CDR3 DNA reads TGTGCCAGCAGCCCGGGACAGTCATATGAGCAGTTCTTC.

The chain joins TRBV25-1 to TRBJ1-2; TRBD1 matches 7 bases. V gave up 3 bases and J gave up 14 bases; unmatched junction bases: 6. The CDR3 runs to 11 residues. Germline V gene lookup returns CDR1 MGHDK and CDR2 SYGVNS. Written as DNA, the CDR3 is TGTGCCAGCAGTGATTACAGGGGAGTGACCTTC. Protein: CASSDYRGVTF.

The gene calls are TRBV11-2 and TRBJ1-6, with D hard to call. Per the germline V gene, CDR1 is SGHAT and CDR2 is FQNNGV. The V and J ends lost 5 bases and 5 bases respectively, with 10 bases between them. This CDR3 region has 14 residues. CDR3 sequence: CASSLGRNNSPLHF. In DNA form, the CDR3 reads TGTGCCAGCAGCCTAGGGCGGAATAATTCACCCCTCCACTTT. The entire variable domain, with the rest obtained from reference TRBV11-2 and TRBJ1-6, is as follows: EAGVAQSPRYKIIEKRQSVAFWCNPISGHATLYWYQQILGQGPKLLIQFQNNGVVDDSQLPKDRFSAERLKGVDSTLKIQPAKLEDSAVYLCASSLGRNNSPLHFGNGTRLTVT.

This chain connects TRBV5-4 to TRBJ2-5; 7 bases are shared with TRBD2. Germline V gene sequence: CDR1 SGHNT, CDR2 YYREEE (reference sequence). V shed 4 bases, J shed 4 bases, and the junction held 7 bases outside the gene matches. CDR3 size: 14 residues. The CDR3 DNA sequence: TGTGCCAGCAGCGGGCCTAGCGGTAGAGAGACCCAGTACTTC. It yields the protein CASSGPSGRETQYF. The full variable domain, with the rest looked up from reference TRBV5-4 and TRBJ2-5, is ETGVTQSPTHLIKTRGQQVTLRCSSQSGHNTVSWYQQALGQGPQFIFQYYREEENGRGNFPPRFSGLQFPNYSSELNVNALELDDSALYLCASSGPSGRETQYFGPGTRLLVL.

V usage is TRBV12-3 or TRBV12-4 and J usage is TRBJ1-3; D not resolved. Between the trimmed V and J ends, which lost 6 bases and 4 bases, there was a span of 10 bases. The CDR3 sequence is 13 residues long. The DNA of the CDR3 is TGTGCCAGCAGGGGTGGCAGGGGAAACACCATATATTTT. It yields the protein CASRGGRGNTIYF.

The chain has TRBV4-2 and TRBJ2-7; 7 positions match TRBD2. Germline loops: CDR1 LGHNA, CDR2 YNFKEQ. V trimming: 0 bases; J trimming: 2 bases; junction bases outside the gene matches: 4. The length of the CDR3 is 15 residues. The CDR3 sequence is CASSQDRDYTYEQYF. The CDR3, as DNA: TGTGCCAGCAGCCAAGACCGGGACTACACCTACGAGCAGTACTTC.

The V call is TRBV9, the J call TRBJ1-1; D is possibly TRBD1 (5 bases). The CDR3 loop spans 14 amino acids. V shed 2 bases and J shed 1 base, with 9 bases lying between them. The germline V gene has CDR1 SGDLS and CDR2 YYNGEE. For the CDR3, the DNA is TGTGCCAGCAGCGTTAGGGACCAGAACACTGAAGCTTTCTTT. This gives the protein CASSVRDQNTEAFF.

This chain uses TRBV29-1 with TRBJ1-3; 7 bases map to TRBD1. Trimming removed 7 bases from V and 4 bases from J; junction bases left unmatched: 4. The CDR3 length is 12 residues. Germline CDR1 and CDR2: SQVTM and ANQGSEA. The CDR3 nucleotides read TGCAGCGGCGGGACAGAGGGAAACACCATATATTTT. Translated: CSGGTEGNTIYF.

The V gene is TRBV10-3, the J gene TRBJ2-7; 12 nucleotides agree with TRBD1. The CDR3 sequence is 14 residues long. Germline-derived CDR1 and CDR2 are ENHRY and SYGVKD. V was clipped by 6 bases and J by 7 bases; unmatched bases: 7. CDR3 bases: TGTGCCATCAGAGAGGGACAGGGGGCGCGTGAGCAGTACTTC. It is translated as CAIREGQGAREQYF.

The rearrangement uses TRBV19 and TRBJ1-6, with D perhaps matching TRBD1 (6 bases). Germline V gene data show CDR1 as LNHDA and CDR2 as SQIVND (reference sequence). Trimming left V 3 bases short and J 2 bases short, with 11 bases between. This CDR3 has 16 amino acids. CDR3: CASSMVGGTYNSPLHF. CDR3 in DNA: TGTGCCAGTAGTATGGTAGGGGGAACCTATAATTCACCCCTCCACTTT. Variable domain in full (rest from reference TRBV19 and TRBJ1-6): DGGITQSPKYLFRKEGQNVTLSCEQNLNHDAMYWYRQDPGQGLRLIYYSQIVNDFQKGDIAEGYSVSREKKESFPLTVTSAQKNPTAFYLCASSMVGGTYNSPLHFGNGTRLTVT.

V usage is TRBV24-1 and J usage is TRBJ1-5; D possibly corresponds to TRBD1 (5 bases). This CDR3 is 15 amino acids long. Trimming removed 2 bases at V and 1 base at J, with 8 bases between. The germline V gene encodes CDR1 KGHDR and CDR2 SFDVKD. DNA of the CDR3: TGTGCCACCAGTGATTCCCGGGACAGCAATCAGCCCCAGCATTTT. This gives the protein CATSDSRDSNQPQHF.

V gene TRBV5-1 combines with J gene TRBJ2-5; 13 nucleotides line up with TRBD2. The CDR3 contains 15 residues. Trimming at V came to 4 bases and at J to 4 bases, leaving 4 bases not matched to a gene. Germline-derived CDR1 and CDR2 are SGHRS and YFSETQ. CDR3 sequence (DNA): TGCGCCAGCAGCCCCGGACTAGCGGGAGTAGAGACCCAGTACTTC. Translation gives CASSPGLAGVETQYF.

The chain employs TRBV25-1 and TRBJ1-1; no definite D call. The V end lost 3 bases, the J end lost 6 bases, and 5 bases lay between the germline ends. This CDR3 region has 11 residues. CDR1 MGHDK and CDR2 SYGVNS come from the germline V gene. CDR3: CASSEGPEAFF. The CDR3, as DNA: TGTGCCAGCAGTGAGGGTCCTGAAGCTTTCTTT.

The chain has TRBV7-8 and TRBJ2-1; D is possibly TRBD1 or TRBD2 (5 bases each). Trimming stripped 2 bases from V and 5 bases from J, with 19 bases between. The CDR3 has 17 residues. Looked up from germline, CDR1 is SGHVS and CDR2 is FQNEAQ. The CDR3 reads CASSLLGTTSPNNEQFF. CDR3 DNA: TGTGCCAGCAGCTTATTAGGGACGACTTCCCCAAACAATGAGCAGTTCTTC. The complete variable domain, with remaining parts taken from reference TRBV7-8 and TRBJ2-1, reads GAGVSQSPRYKVAKRGQDVALRCDPISGHVSLFWYQQALGQGPEFLTYFQNEAQLDKSGLPSDRFFAERPEGSVSTLKIQRTQQEDSAVYLCASSLLGTTSPNNEQFFGPGTRLTVL.

The chain employs TRBV19 and TRBJ1-4; D possibly corresponds to TRBD1 (6 bases). The V gene's germline CDR1 is LNHDA and CDR2 SQIVND (reference sequence). The CDR3 runs to 14 residues. V lost 5 bases to trimming and J lost 5 bases, with 12 bases between them. CDR3: CASSQTRGNEKLFF. The CDR3 DNA reads TGTGCCAGTAGTCAGACAAGGGGGAATGAAAAACTGTTTTTT.